A single sample is the source of the 29 T cell receptor beta chains below, sequenced in a study of cytomegalovirus exposure and HLA in healthy donors. The primer mix had 60 Vbeta and 13 Jbeta primers. Assay: immunoSEQ multiplex PCR; the TCRdb copy retains only in-frame clones and omits some. This table has 100,000 to 150,000 clones, around 68% appearing once. Material: PBMCs. Every receptor here comes from a man between 40 and 49 years old in good health and CMV-seropositive.

J is TRBJ2-3 and V is TRBV13; 8 nucleotides match TRBD2. CDR3 length equals 14 residues. The V segment lost 5 bases and the J segment 5 bases; nucleotides outside the gene matches: 6. Germline values: CDR1 PRHDT, CDR2 FYEKMQ (reference sequence). For the CDR3, the DNA is TGTGCCAGCAGCCCCGAGCGGGAGCTAGATACGCAGTATTTT. It translates to CASSPERELDTQYF.

The chain recombines TRBV27 with TRBJ1-1; possibly TRBD1 for D (6 bases). Germline CDR1 and CDR2: MNHEY and SMNVEV (reference sequence). V dropped 5 bases and J dropped 4 bases, with 26 bases sitting between them. CDR3 length: 18 residues. The CDR3 sequence: CASSSLISDTTGRTEAFF. CDR3 DNA: TGTGCCAGCAGTAGCCTTATTTCGGACACGACAGGACGCACTGAAGCTTTCTTT.

The chain employs TRBV27 and TRBJ2-7; 13 bases match TRBD2. The CDR3 is 16 amino acids. J was trimmed by 5 bases and V by 5 bases; bases with no gene match: 9. Germline CDR1 MNHEY, CDR2 SMNVEV (reference sequence). The CDR3 DNA reads TGTGCCAGCAGTGGCACTAGCGGGGGGGCCCAAAACGAGCAGTACTTC. Amino acid sequence: CASSGTSGGAQNEQYF.

The chain recombines TRBV29-1 with TRBJ2-7, with 10 bases that match TRBD1. V lost 5 bases to trimming and J lost 6 bases; unmatched junction nucleotides: 13. This CDR3 has 15 residues. Per germline, CDR1 SQVTM and CDR2 ANQGSEA. The CDR3 coding sequence is TGCAGCGTTCGCCCGGGACAGGGGACGCACATCGAGCAGTACTTC. It encodes CSVRPGQGTHIEQYF.

The V call is TRBV9, the J call TRBJ2-5, with 7 nucleotides matching TRBD2. CDR3 size: 20 residues. The J segment lost 2 bases and the V segment lost 0 bases, leaving 19 bases of the junction unmatched. Germline CDR1 SGDLS, CDR2 YYNGEE. In DNA form, the CDR3 reads TGTGCCAGCAGCGTAGCTACAGGTCGGGGGAGGGCCGGAGGGCAAGAGACCCAGTACTTC. This translates into CASSVATGRGRAGGQETQYF.

This clone showed up just a few times. The DNA of the CDR3 is TGCAGCGTTGTTTTAAGCTATGAGCAGTTCTTC. It specifies CSVVLSYEQFF. This sequence joins TRBV29-1 and TRBJ2-1; unclear D gene. Germline-derived CDR1 and CDR2 are SQVTM and ANQGSEA. This CDR3 has 11 residues. Trimming removed 4 bases from V and 8 bases from J, with 9 bases in between.

The V gene is TRBV6-4, the J gene TRBJ2-5; D possibly corresponds to TRBD2 (6 bases). Trimming cost V 6 bases and J 1 base, with 6 bases left between them. The CDR3 contains 12 residues. Germline loops: CDR1 MRHNA, CDR2 SNTAGT. Written as DNA, the CDR3 is TGTGCCAGCAGGGGACTCCAAGAGACCCAGTACTTC. Encoded protein: CASRGLQETQYF.

J is TRBJ1-1 and V is TRBV19; D gene ambiguous. CDR1 is LNHDA and CDR2 is SQIVND in the germline V gene (reference sequence). This CDR3 contains 14 residues. V was cut by 2 bases and J by 2 bases, with 9 bases left in between. Written as DNA, the CDR3 is TGTGCCAGTAGTATAAGAGGGTTTAACACTGAAGCTTTCTTT. It is translated as CASSIRGFNTEAFF.

This clone was detected only a few times. The genes are TRBV6-1 and TRBJ2-1; D remains unclear. The CDR3 extends over 12 amino acids. The ends were cut back, 3 bases at V and 4 bases at J, with 4 bases in the middle. Germline V gene lookup returns CDR1 MNHNS and CDR2 SASEGT. The CDR3 DNA reads TGTGCCAGCAGTGACCTATACAATGAGCAGTTCTTC. Amino acids: CASSDLYNEQFF.

This rearrangement joins TRBV5-4 to TRBJ1-1; D remains ambiguous. The CDR3 is 15 residues long. V gave up 0 bases and J gave up 2 bases, with 11 bases separating them. Germline V gives CDR1 SGHNT, CDR2 YYREEE (reference sequence). This CDR3 reads CASSLGFTENTEAFF. DNA of the CDR3: TGTGCCAGCAGCTTGGGATTTACAGAAAACACTGAAGCTTTCTTT.

In this sample, this clone turned up a few times. V is TRBV5-8 and J is TRBJ1-4; possible D gene TRBD1, 6 bases. CDR3 length equals 15 residues. CDR1 and CDR2 (germline): SGHTS, YDEGEE. Deletions cut 2 bases from V and 7 bases from J, with 15 bases between. The CDR3 DNA follows: TGTGCCAGCAGCTTTCAGGGGCATGGGGGTGAAAAACTGTTTTTT. Translating it yields CASSFQGHGGEKLFF.

V usage is TRBV2 and J usage is TRBJ2-5; TRBD1 aligns across 9 bases. There are 14 residues in the CDR3. Trimming took 7 bases from V and 4 from J; bases not matched to a gene: 7. CDR1 and CDR2 (germline): SNHLY, FYNNEI. CDR3 amino acids: CASTNNRGPETQYF. In DNA form, the CDR3 reads TGTGCCAGCACTAATAACAGGGGGCCAGAGACCCAGTACTTC.

The chain recombines TRBV9 with TRBJ2-1, with TRBD2 as a possible D gene (7 bases). Trimming left V 3 bases short and J 6 bases short, with 16 bases between. From germline, CDR1 is SGDLS and CDR2 YYNGEE. This CDR3 is built from 15 residues. CDR3: CASSGGGPPANEQFF. Here the CDR3 DNA reads TGTGCCAGCAGCGGGGGGGGCCCTCCGGCCAATGAGCAGTTCTTC.

This clone was detected only a few times. The V gene is TRBV11-2, the J gene TRBJ2-7, with 7 bases lining up with TRBD1. CDR1 is SGHAT and CDR2 is FQNNGV in the germline V gene. This CDR3 region has 17 residues. J lost 3 bases, V lost 5 bases, and 16 bases had no gene match. CDR3 in DNA: TGTGCCAGCAGCCTGACGGCAGGGACAGTGGGGGTCTACGAGCAGTACTTC. Encoded protein: CASSLTAGTVGVYEQYF.

This clone was recorded only once. The chain uses TRBV28 and TRBJ2-3, with 8 bases lining up with TRBD2. Germline-derived CDR1 and CDR2 are MDHEN and SYDVKM. CDR3 size: 16 residues. Losses at the gene ends were 6 bases for V and 2 bases for J; bases not matched to a gene: 10. DNA for the CDR3: TGTGCCAGCAGCTCCCCTGGCGGGGGGTTCACAGATACGCAGTATTTT. Its translation is CASSSPGGGFTDTQYF.

The chain links TRBV6-5 to TRBJ2-5; 7 nucleotides agree with TRBD1. CDR1 and CDR2 from the germline V gene are MNHEY and SVGAGI. This CDR3 has 14 residues. The V segment lost 5 bases and the J segment 4 bases; nucleotides outside the gene matches: 7. The CDR3 DNA reads as TGTGCCAGCAGTGCCATCGCAGGGGGAGAGACCCAGTACTTC. It translates to CASSAIAGGETQYF.

This chain connects TRBV10-3 to TRBJ2-2; 7 nucleotides match TRBD1. The CDR3 covers 16 residues. The germline V gene has CDR1 ENHRY and CDR2 SYGVKD. With V trimmed by 4 bases and J by 1 base, 6 bases remained unmatched. CDR3 nucleotides: TGTGCCATCAGTGCAAGGGGGCAGGTGAACACCGGGGAGCTGTTTTTT. Its translation is CAISARGQVNTGELFF.

This clone was recorded a few times. V and J are TRBV9 and TRBJ1-2, with D unclear. The germline CDR1 and CDR2 sequences are SGDLS and YYNGEE. This CDR3 has 16 amino acids. V dropped 4 bases and J dropped 3 bases, with 19 bases sitting between them. The CDR3 reads CASSPPSPSGDYGYTF. The CDR3 DNA is TGTGCCAGCAGCCCGCCGTCGCCCTCGGGTGACTATGGCTACACCTTC.

The chain recombines TRBV11-2 with TRBJ2-7; TRBD1 agrees at 8 bases. CDR1 SGHAT and CDR2 FQNNGV come from the germline V gene. The V gene end was trimmed by 3 bases and the J gene end by 6 bases; junction bases not matched to a gene: 7. The CDR3 extends over 14 amino acids. The DNA for the CDR3 is TGTGCCAGCAGCTTGGACAGGGCGGTCCGCGAGCAGTACTTC. Its protein product is CASSLDRAVREQYF.

The rearrangement joins TRBV5-8 to TRBJ1-1, with 7 bases aligning to TRBD1. Germline V gene data show CDR1 as SGHTS and CDR2 as YDEGEE. After removal of 2 bases from V and 4 bases from J, the junction contained 5 bases not matched to a gene. The CDR3 loop spans 14 amino acids. In DNA form, the CDR3 reads TGTGCCAGCAGCTTCCGACAGGGAAGCACTGAAGCTTTCTTT. Its translation is CASSFRQGSTEAFF.

This clone was detected once. The chain is built from TRBV30 and TRBJ2-7; D not certain. V lost 0 bases and J 5 bases, leaving 8 bases between the germline ends. The CDR3 has 12 amino acids. CDR1 is GTSNPN and CDR2 is SVGIG in the germline V gene (reference sequence). This CDR3 is CAWSVLLNEQYF. CDR3 sequence (DNA): TGTGCCTGGAGTGTACTTTTGAACGAGCAGTACTTC.

This clone appeared a single time. The chain joins TRBV9 to TRBJ2-5, with a tentative D call TRBD1 (6 bases). This CDR3 spans 17 amino acids. Germline V CDR1 and CDR2: SGDLS, YYNGEE. Between the trimmed V and J ends, which lost 3 bases and 4 bases, there was a span of 22 bases. Here the CDR3 reads CASSAYTGRTGIETQYF. DNA for the CDR3: TGTGCCAGCAGCGCCTACACAGGGCGCACTGGAATAGAGACCCAGTACTTC. The full variable domain, completed using reference TRBV9 and TRBJ2-5, is DSGVTQTPKHLITATGQRVTLRCSPRSGDLSVYWYQQSLDQGLQFLIQYYNGEERAKGNILERFSAQQFPDLHSELNLSSLELGDSALYFCASSAYTGRTGIETQYFGPGTRLLVL.

The rearrangement links TRBV6-6 to TRBJ2-3, with D uncertain. There are 15 residues in the CDR3. CDR1 and CDR2 (germline): MNHNY, SVGAGI (reference sequence). Trimming left V 6 bases short and J 6 bases short, with 19 bases between. Here the CDR3 reads CASRDHYGPTDTQYF. The CDR3 coding sequence is TGTGCCAGCAGGGATCACTACGGTCCCACGGATACGCAGTATTTT.

This clone appeared once. This sequence joins TRBV27 and TRBJ2-1; 10 nucleotides line up with TRBD2. The V gene end was trimmed by 6 bases and the J gene end by 6 bases; junction bases not matched to a gene: 17. Germline V gives CDR1 MNHEY, CDR2 SMNVEV (reference sequence). The CDR3 spans 18 residues. CDR3 nucleotide sequence: TGTGCCAGCAGCCGGCGGGGCAGCGGGGGGGCCGTTTTCAATGAGCAGTTCTTC. Translating gives CASSRRGSGGAVFNEQFF.

Details on this clone: This sample includes further DNA sequences coding for the same CDR3. The rearrangement uses TRBV18 and TRBJ2-1; TRBD1 agrees at 7 bases. Per germline, CDR1 KGHSH and CDR2 LQKENI. Trimming took 3 bases from V and 5 from J; bases not matched to a gene: 4. The CDR3 has 14 residues. This chain's CDR3 is CASSPDDRDNEQFF. In nucleotides, the CDR3 is TGTGCCAGCTCACCTGACGACAGGGACAATGAGCAGTTCTTC.

The chain recombines TRBV19 with TRBJ1-5; D might be TRBD1 (5 bases). The CDR3 totals 14 residues. Germline V gives CDR1 LNHDA, CDR2 SQIVND (reference sequence). Trimming removed 6 bases at V and 2 bases at J, with 11 bases between. The CDR3 sequence: CASSPKGGNQPQHF. Here the CDR3 DNA reads TGTGCCAGTAGCCCAAAAGGGGGCAATCAGCCCCAGCATTTT.

V usage is TRBV7-6 and J usage is TRBJ2-1; TRBD2 matches at 11 bases. There are 15 residues in the CDR3. V trimming: 2 bases; J trimming: 7 bases; junction bases outside the gene matches: 4. Germline V lookup: CDR1 SGHVS, CDR2 FNYEAQ. The chain's CDR3 is CASSLLAGGRNEQFF. The CDR3 DNA is TGTGCCAGCAGCTTATTAGCGGGGGGGCGAAATGAGCAGTTCTTC.

In this sample, this clone turned up once. This chain connects TRBV15 to TRBJ2-2; a possible D gene is TRBD1 (5 bases). V gave up 0 bases and J gave up 7 bases, with 9 bases separating them. Germline CDR1 reads LNHNV; CDR2 reads YYDKDF (reference sequence). This CDR3 spans 14 amino acids. CDR3: CATSRDQGSGELFF. Written as DNA, the CDR3 is TGTGCCACCAGCAGAGATCAGGGAAGCGGGGAGCTGTTTTTT.

This clone was detected once. V is TRBV5-1 and J is TRBJ2-3, with D possibly being TRBD2 (5 bases). The CDR3 runs to 16 residues. Per the germline V gene, CDR1 is SGHRS and CDR2 is YFSETQ. V lost 4 bases to trimming and J lost 2 bases, with 17 bases between them. The CDR3 DNA reads as TGCGCCAGCAGCCGTGTCAGGCGGGCAGACACAGATACGCAGTATTTT. It yields the protein CASSRVRRADTDTQYF.